Listed below are T cell receptor beta chains from one sample, sequenced in a study of blood T cells in healthy people across ages. MiXCR was run by TCRdb on the 5' RACE reads, yielding one entry per CDR3 protein. The repertoire includes around 800,000 distinct CDR3 sequences, less than 70% of them detected once, and about 42% sits in the top ten. Sequenced material: blood. These receptors came from an elderly man in good health. Each CDR3 is given without its conserved first and last residue. D genes are given only for firm matches. Rows give clone size only sometimes, using once, few, many, or a class for an expanded clone.

v_gene	d_gene	abundance	j_gene	CDR3aa
TRBV7-8	TRBD2	-	TRBJ2-2	AQRASGTTGELF
TRBV28	TRBD2	-	TRBJ2-1	ASSPKTTSLLYNEQF
TRBV29-1	TRBD2	few	TRBJ2-1	SPGRAASYNEQF
TRBV7-2	-	few	TRBJ1-2	ASSLGLFAGYGYT
TRBV20-1	-	-	TRBJ2-3	SARSGAVAY
TRBV15	TRBD2	few	TRBJ2-1	ATSRDVGASGYNEQF
TRBV20-1	TRBD1	-	-	SAPGQVWNEQY
TRBV24-1	TRBD2	-	-	ATSDPIPAGGLETQY
TRBV7-8	-	few	TRBJ2-1	ASSLGGDLNEQF
TRBV18	-	few	TRBJ2-1	ASSPPSVGQF
TRBV20-1	-	-	TRBJ1-5	SAIREGSNQPQH
TRBV20-1	-	few	-	SASPPTGKGQDEQY
TRBV29-1	-	few	TRBJ2-4	SVEDGWGPAKNIQY
TRBV12-5	TRBD1	-	TRBJ1-2	ASGFTGGSAYGCT
TRBV6-6	-	few	TRBJ1-2	ASSYSGGLYGYT
TRBV5-1	-	-	TRBJ2-1	ASSRQENNEQF
TRBV3-1	-	-	TRBJ2-2	ASSPLSGTGELF
TRBV12-3/TRBV12-4	TRBD2	-	TRBJ2-1	ASSLGGLAHNEQF
TRBV27	TRBD1	-	TRBJ1-5	ASSPRQGNNQPQH